The 24 T cell receptor beta chains given below trace back to one sample, sequenced in a study of shared clonotypes between healthy human individuals. This table comes from immunoSEQ multiplex PCR, and its TCRdb copy is limited to in-frame clones, with some not included. The sample has 2 million to 2.5 million clones; just under 95% are singletons. Naive CD8 isolation took CD45RO-negative cells positively selected for CCR7 and excluded terminally differentiated effector memory CD45RA+ cells. Input material: naive CD8+ T cells sorted from blood. The receptors derive from a man between 18 and 29 years old in good health.

The chain employs TRBV5-5 and TRBJ2-5; D perhaps matches TRBD2 (5 bases). Germline-derived CDR1 and CDR2 are SGHKS and YYEKEE (reference sequence). V dropped 0 bases and J dropped 4 bases, with 7 bases sitting between them. The CDR3 contains 13 residues. The DNA for the CDR3 is TGTGCCAGCAGCTTGGCCGGAGGAGAGACCCAGTACTTC. It encodes CASSLAGGETQYF.

V gene TRBV6-1 combines with J gene TRBJ2-3; D possibly uses TRBD1 or TRBD2 (5 bases each). The germline V gene encodes CDR1 MNHNS and CDR2 SASEGT. Deletions cut 4 bases from V and 5 bases from J, with 19 bases between. The CDR3 runs 16 residues. The CDR3 DNA follows: TGTGCCAGCAGTGTGCTCCGGGACCCTGGAGGAGATACGCAGTATTTT. It translates to CASSVLRDPGGDTQYF.

The chain is built from TRBV5-1 and TRBJ2-7, with 13 bases fitting TRBD2. There are 15 residues in the CDR3. Per germline, CDR1 SGHRS and CDR2 YFSETQ. The J segment lost 4 bases and the V segment lost 0 bases, leaving 1 base of the junction unmatched. CDR3 coding DNA: TGCGCCAGCAGCTTGGGGACTAGCGGGAGTTACGAGCAGTACTTC. Protein product: CASSLGTSGSYEQYF.

A word on this clone: The same CDR3 also results from other DNA sequences found in this sample. This chain links TRBV27 with TRBJ1-5; 9 bases are a match to TRBD1. J gave up 6 bases and V 6 bases, and 6 bases lay outside the gene matches. The CDR3 is 14 amino acids. Germline V gene sequence: CDR1 MNHEY, CDR2 SMNVEV (reference sequence). The CDR3 bases are TGTGCCAGCAGCCTACAGGGGGCGGGTCAGCCCCAGCATTTT. Amino acid sequence: CASSLQGAGQPQHF.

CDR3: CASTRDRGYDGYTF. DNA of the CDR3: TGTGCCAGCACCCGGGACAGGGGGTACGATGGCTACACCTTC. The chain recombines TRBV6-6 with TRBJ1-2, with 11 nucleotides matching TRBD1. From germline, CDR1 is MNHNY and CDR2 SVGAGI (reference sequence). The CDR3 runs 14 residues. Losses at the gene ends were 7 bases for V and 6 bases for J; bases not matched to a gene: 7.

CDR3 sequence (DNA): TGTGCCACCTTAGGGGACAGCACCGGGGAGCTGTTTTTT. It is translated as CATLGDSTGELFF. The gene calls are TRBV2 and TRBJ2-2; 7 positions agree with TRBD1. The germline V gene has CDR1 SNHLY and CDR2 FYNNEI. Losses at the gene ends were 10 bases for V and 4 bases for J; bases not matched to a gene: 6. This CDR3 is built from 13 residues.

The V and J genes are TRBV9 and TRBJ2-5; tentative D call: TRBD1 (6 bases). The V gene lost 4 bases and the J gene lost 5 bases, with 18 bases spanning the gap. This CDR3 spans 15 amino acids. Germline V lookup: CDR1 SGDLS, CDR2 YYNGEE. CDR3 nucleotide sequence: TGTGCCAGCAGCCCTGATTTTGGGGGCGTGGAGACCCAGTACTTC. Translation: CASSPDFGGVETQYF.

Turning to this clone: Different DNA sequences within this sample yield the same CDR3. The gene calls are TRBV5-6 and TRBJ2-3, with D unclear. The CDR3 is made up of 12 amino acids. Germline V CDR1 and CDR2: SGHDT, YYEEEE. V lost 3 bases to trimming and J lost 6 bases, with 8 bases between them. CDR3 region: CASSSLGDTQYF. The CDR3 DNA is TGTGCCAGCAGCTCCCTGGGGGATACGCAGTATTTT. Based on the CDR3 plus reference TRBV5-6 and TRBJ2-3, the full variable domain is DAGVTQSPTHLIKTRGQQVTLRCSPKSGHDTVSWYQQALGQGPQFIFQYYEEEERQRGNFPDRFSGHQFPNYSSELNVNALLLGDSALYLCASSSLGDTQYFGPGTRLTVL.

The genes are TRBV9 and TRBJ2-7; the D gene could be TRBD1 or TRBD2 (5 bases each). Germline V gene lookup returns CDR1 SGDLS and CDR2 YYNGEE. This CDR3 has 14 residues. Trimming stripped 4 bases from V and 3 bases from J, with 14 bases between. The CDR3 nucleotides are TGTGCCAGCAGCCCACGGGACGGATACTACGAGCAGTACTTC. This codes for CASSPRDGYYEQYF. The variable domain in full, completed from reference TRBV9 and TRBJ2-7, reads DSGVTQTPKHLITATGQRVTLRCSPRSGDLSVYWYQQSLDQGLQFLIQYYNGEERAKGNILERFSAQQFPDLHSELNLSSLELGDSALYFCASSPRDGYYEQYFGPGTRLTVT.

The V call is TRBV28, the J call TRBJ2-1; no reliable D call. The CDR3 consists of 13 residues. Germline V lookup: CDR1 MDHEN, CDR2 SYDVKM. V lost 10 bases to trimming and J lost 5 bases, with 15 bases between them. CDR3 sequence: CATQIPPNNEQFF. The CDR3 nucleotides are TGTGCCACCCAAATCCCCCCTAACAATGAGCAGTTCTTC. Full variable domain (missing parts from reference TRBV28 and TRBJ2-1): DVKVTQSSRYLVKRTGEKVFLECVQDMDHENMFWYRQDPGLGLRLIYFSYDVKMKEKGDIPEGYSVSREKKERFSLILESASTNQTSMYLCATQIPPNNEQFFGPGTRLTVL.

The V and J genes are TRBV7-8 and TRBJ2-7; TRBD1 matches at 10 bases. Germline V gene data show CDR1 as SGHVS and CDR2 as FQNEAQ. V lost 3 bases, J lost 2 bases, and 7 bases stayed unmatched. The CDR3 is 16 amino acids. The CDR3 region has the DNA TGTGCCAGCAGCTTGGACCGGGACAGGGGTACCTACGAGCAGTACTTC. This gives the protein CASSLDRDRGTYEQYF.

The chain has TRBV7-9 and TRBJ1-5; D is possibly TRBD1 (5 bases). V was trimmed by 5 bases and J by 5 bases, leaving 16 bases between them. CDR1 is SEHNR and CDR2 is FQNEAQ in the germline V gene (reference sequence). The length of the CDR3 is 15 residues. The CDR3 region is CASSGGEVPDQPQHF. DNA for the CDR3: TGTGCCAGCAGCGGGGGAGAGGTGCCCGATCAGCCCCAGCATTTT.

CDR3 residues: CASSQGYTDTQYF. The CDR3 DNA reads TGTGCCAGCAGCCAAGGGTATACAGATACGCAGTATTTT. The rearrangement uses TRBV14 and TRBJ2-3; no firm D call. This CDR3 spans 13 amino acids. The germline V and J ends were trimmed by 1 base and 3 bases, with 5 bases remaining between them. CDR1 SGHDN and CDR2 FVKESK come from the germline V gene. Looking up the rest from reference TRBV14 and TRBJ2-3 gives the full variable domain: EAGVTQFPSHSVIEKGQTVTLRCDPISGHDNLYWYRRVMGKEIKFLLHFVKESKQDESGMPNNRFLAERTGGTYSTLKVQPAELEDSGVYFCASSQGYTDTQYFGPGTRLTVL.

The chain combines TRBV11-2 with TRBJ1-6, with unresolved D. V shed 0 bases and J shed 1 base, with 10 bases lying between them. The CDR3 length is 17 residues. In germline, CDR1 is SGHAT, CDR2 FQNNGV. CDR3 amino acids: CASSLEGRFSYNSPLHF. The CDR3, as DNA: TGTGCCAGCAGCTTAGAAGGGCGGTTTTCCTATAATTCACCCCTCCACTTT. Full variable domain (missing parts from reference TRBV11-2 and TRBJ1-6): EAGVAQSPRYKIIEKRQSVAFWCNPISGHATLYWYQQILGQGPKLLIQFQNNGVVDDSQLPKDRFSAERLKGVDSTLKIQPAKLEDSAVYLCASSLEGRFSYNSPLHFGNGTRLTVT.

This clone was seen once. V and J are TRBV5-6 and TRBJ1-5; weak D call: TRBD1 (5 bases). Germline V gene data show CDR1 as SGHDT and CDR2 as YYEEEE. Trimming stripped 2 bases from V and 5 bases from J, with 11 bases between. The CDR3 extends over 14 amino acids. The CDR3, as DNA: TGTGCCAGCAGCTTTCCAGGGAGCCATCAGCCCCAGCATTTT. It specifies CASSFPGSHQPQHF. Full variable domain (remainder filled in from reference TRBV5-6 and TRBJ1-5): DAGVTQSPTHLIKTRGQQVTLRCSPKSGHDTVSWYQQALGQGPQFIFQYYEEEERQRGNFPDRFSGHQFPNYSSELNVNALLLGDSALYLCASSFPGSHQPQHFGDGTRLSIL.

The V call is TRBV28, the J call TRBJ2-7; D is possibly TRBD2 (5 bases). V dropped 3 bases and J dropped 3 bases, with 15 bases sitting between them. CDR1 and CDR2 from the germline V gene are MDHEN and SYDVKM. The CDR3 is 15 residues long. The CDR3 nucleotides read TGTGCCAGCAGTTTGGCACGAGGGTGGAACTACGAGCAGTACTTC. It is translated as CASSLARGWNYEQYF.

The rearrangement links TRBV19 to TRBJ1-5; the match to TRBD1 covers 7 bases. J lost 7 bases, V lost 9 bases, and 12 bases had no gene match. The CDR3 consists of 14 residues. In germline, CDR1 is LNHDA, CDR2 SQIVND (reference sequence). The CDR3 coding sequence is TGTGCCAGCCGACAGGGAGAGGGAAGCCAGCCCCAGCATTTT. This gives the protein CASRQGEGSQPQHF.

V gene TRBV4-1 combines with J gene TRBJ2-1, with D possibly matching TRBD2 (5 bases). Trimming removed 0 bases at V and 8 bases at J, with 20 bases between. The CDR3 contains 17 residues. CDR1 is MGHRA, CDR2 YSYEKL, per germline. Here the CDR3 DNA reads TGCGCCAGCAGCCAAGAGTTGGGAGCTAGTTCTACAGATGAGCAGTTCTTC. Translation: CASSQELGASSTDEQFF.

This chain connects TRBV27 to TRBJ2-7, with unresolved D. Trimming shortened V by 3 bases and J by 6 bases, and 12 bases separated the two germline ends. Germline CDR1 MNHEY, CDR2 SMNVEV (reference sequence). CDR3 length equals 13 residues. CDR3 sequence reads: CASSLVPESEQYF. The DNA of the CDR3 is TGTGCCAGCAGTTTGGTCCCGGAAAGCGAGCAGTACTTC.

This chain connects TRBV27 to TRBJ2-1; D may be TRBD2 (6 bases). Germline CDR1 and CDR2: MNHEY and SMNVEV (reference sequence). Deletions cut 2 bases from V and 3 bases from J, with 17 bases between. The CDR3 loop spans 17 amino acids. In DNA form, the CDR3 reads TGTGCCAGCAGTTTAGGGGCGGGACTGATAAACTACAATGAGCAGTTCTTC. Translating it yields CASSLGAGLINYNEQFF.

The J gene is TRBJ1-6, the V gene TRBV29-1; D not resolved. CDR3 length: 16 amino acids. The V gene lost 4 bases and the J gene lost 0 bases, with 13 bases spanning the gap. The germline gives CDR1 SQVTM, CDR2 ANQGSEA. CDR3 amino acids: CSVASGEGSYNSPLHF. In DNA, the CDR3 is TGCAGCGTTGCCTCTGGAGAAGGCTCCTATAATTCACCCCTCCACTTT.

The chain couples TRBV5-6 to TRBJ2-5; D gene unclear. Trimming took 1 base from V and 0 from J, leaving 7 bases between them. This CDR3 is 14 amino acids long. The germline V gene has CDR1 SGHDT and CDR2 YYEEEE. This CDR3 reads CASSLFGYQETQYF. The CDR3 nucleotides read TGTGCCAGCAGCTTGTTTGGCTACCAAGAGACCCAGTACTTC.

J is TRBJ1-2 and V is TRBV25-1; D remains unclear. The ends were cut back, 1 base at V and 4 bases at J, with 13 bases in the middle. The V gene's germline CDR1 is MGHDK and CDR2 SYGVNS. The length of the CDR3 is 15 residues. The CDR3 DNA reads as TGTGCCAGCAGTGAATTGTCCGAAGATGGCTATGGCTACACCTTC. Protein: CASSELSEDGYGYTF.

The CDR3 coding sequence is TGTGCCAGCACCCCCCCGGGGGAACCCCAAGAGACCCAGTACTTC. Amino acids: CASTPPGEPQETQYF. The V gene is TRBV7-2, the J gene TRBJ2-5; D may be TRBD2 (6 bases). Germline lookup yields CDR1 SGHTA and CDR2 FQGNSA. This CDR3 has 15 amino acids. V was pared by 7 bases and J by 1 base, with 16 bases between.